Listed below are T cell receptor beta chains from one sample, sequenced in a study of human thymus T cells. Only in-frame clones appear in the TCRdb table, and some are missing; sequencing was by immunoSEQ multiplex PCR. The sample includes about 50,000 clones, about 95% of them seen just once. Sequencing was done on a sample of blood. The receptors stem from a girl less than two years old with a congenital heart defect but otherwise immunologically healthy. Both conserved end residues are part of each CDR3. The D gene is left open where the match is weak. A clone size is listed for some rows: how often the clone was seen (once, few, many), or a class if it is expanded.

len	abundance	v_gene	j_gene	d_gene	CDR3nt	CDR3aa
17	.	TRBV7-9	TRBJ2-2	TRBD2	TGTGCCAGCAGCGAGACTTCGACCGGGAGGAGGGCCGGGGAGCTGTTTTTT	CASSETSTGRRAGELFF
15	.	TRBV19	TRBJ2-7	TRBD2	TGTGCCGCAGGACTAGCGGGAGGGCCTATCCACGAGCAGTACTTC	CAAGLAGGPIHEQYF
16	few	TRBV4-2	TRBJ2-2	.	TGTGCCAGCAGCCGGGGCCAGCCGACGAACACCGGGGAGCTGTTTTTT	CASSRGQPTNTGELFF
12	.	TRBV28	TRBJ2-7	.	TGTGCCAGCAGTTACAGGGCCTACGAGCAGTACTTC	CASSYRAYEQYF
12	once	TRBV2	TRBJ1-2	.	TGTGCCAGCAGTGAGCAGGAATATGGCTACACCTTC	CASSEQEYGYTF
15	.	TRBV10-1	TRBJ1-1	.	TGCGCCAGCAGTGAAGTTGTCGACACGTACACTGAAGCTTTCTTT	CASSEVVDTYTEAFF
18	.	TRBV4-2	TRBJ2-2	.	TGTGCCAGCACCCAACCTCTAGTCCCAACAGGTCGGACCGGGGAGCTGTTTTTT	CASTQPLVPTGRTGELFF
12	.	TRBV10-3	TRBJ1-2	.	TGTGCCACCACCAGGGGAGACTATGGCTACACCTTC	CATTRGDYGYTF
21	.	TRBV4-1	TRBJ2-7	TRBD2	TGCGCCAGCAGCCCAAGAATCAGGGCTAGCGGGCATACACGTTCAGACTACGAGCAGTACTTC	CASSPRIRASGHTRSDYEQYF
11	.	TRBV19	TRBJ2-1	.	TGTGCCAGTAGTATTTTAGGCGAGCAGTTCTTC	CASSILGEQFF
19	.	TRBV28	TRBJ1-4	TRBD1	TGTGCCAGCAGGGCACAGGGGGGGAAACGTTTTGCAACTAATGAAAAACTGTTTTTT	CASRAQGGKRFATNEKLFF
15	.	TRBV12-5	TRBJ1-5	.	TGTGCTAGTGGTACCTACCCACAGTTCAATCAGCCCCAGCATTTT	CASGTYPQFNQPQHF
14	.	TRBV18	TRBJ2-7	.	TGTGCCAGCTCACCAGGGCAGGACCCCTACGAGCAGTACTTC	CASSPGQDPYEQYF
15	once	TRBV2	TRBJ2-1	.	TGTGCCAGCAGTATGGCTAGTCAGACGTGGGATGAGCAGTTCTTC	CASSMASQTWDEQFF
17	.	TRBV5-1	TRBJ2-2	.	TGCGCCAGCAGCTTGGATGGTAGCGGCAGGGGCACCGGGGAGCTGTTTTTT	CASSLDGSGRGTGELFF
15	.	TRBV6-5	TRBJ2-7	.	TGTGCCAGCAGTTACGGAAGCCGGGGCCTCTACGAGCAGTACTTC	CASSYGSRGLYEQYF
14	.	TRBV7-2	TRBJ2-7	.	TGTGCCAGCAGCCGGGGCGGAGCCAACTACGAGCAGTACTTC	CASSRGGANYEQYF
13	.	TRBV28	TRBJ1-1	TRBD1	TGTGCCAGCGAGGGGACAGGGGAGCCTGAAGCTTTCTTT	CASEGTGEPEAFF
14	.	TRBV28	TRBJ2-2	TRBD1	TGTGCCAGCAGTTTGACAGGGGACACCGGGGAGCTGTTTTTT	CASSLTGDTGELFF